One and the same sample provided the 5 T cell receptor beta chains below, sequenced in a study of molecular identifiers for immune sequencing clone quantification. Via MiXCR, TCRdb re-called the PCR reads, giving one row per CDR3 protein. This table has 40,000 to 45,000 distinct CDR3 sequences, approximately 21% appearing once. Sequenced: naive CD8+ T cells from blood, with Jurkat cell RNA spiked in. This sample's subset: FACS-sorted CD8+CD4-CCR7+CD45RA+ naive T cells. The source of these receptors is a human donor in good health. Some libraries in this study had Jurkat cell RNA spiked in.

This clonotype was counted many times. The chain has TRBV5-1 and TRBJ2-3; D is unclear. The CDR3 runs to 13 residues. Trimming left V 2 bases short and J 11 bases short, with 15 bases between. Germline CDR1 reads SGHRS; CDR2 reads YFSETQ. CDR3 region: CASSFEPPTQQYF. The CDR3 nucleotides are TGCGCCAGCAGCTTTGAACCTCCTACTCAGCAGTATTTT.

This clonotype has at least ten counts. The chain couples TRBV6-4 to TRBJ1-5; 12 bases line up with TRBD1. Germline CDR1 and CDR2: MRHNA and SNTAGT. Trimming removed 11 bases from V and 0 bases from J; junction bases left unmatched: 11. CDR3 length: 17 amino acids. The CDR3 here is CAGRDRGPFYSNQPQHF. As DNA, the CDR3 is TGTGCCGGCCGGGACAGGGGGCCCTTTTATAGCAATCAGCCCCAGCATTTT.

In this sample, this clonotype turned up many times. The chain joins TRBV4-1 to TRBJ2-7; no reliable D call. The CDR3 totals 16 residues. Germline values: CDR1 MGHRA, CDR2 YSYEKL. The V end lost 1 base, the J end lost 0 bases, and 13 bases lay between the germline ends. CDR3 sequence (DNA): TGCGCCAGCAGCCAAGCTCTCCCGATGAGCTCCTACGAGCAGTACTTC. This encodes CASSQALPMSSYEQYF.

The table lists this clonotype with many counts. This chain connects TRBV6-6 to TRBJ2-7; 10 nucleotides line up with TRBD2. In germline, CDR1 is MNHNY, CDR2 SVGAGI (reference sequence). The CDR3 is 16 amino acids. Unmatched junction bases numbered 7, after V lost 5 bases and J lost 0 bases. The CDR3 DNA reads TGTGCCAGCAGTGAGCCGGGACTAGCGACCTCCTACGAGCAGTACTTC. Translating gives CASSEPGLATSYEQYF.

This clonotype has at least ten counts. The chain is built from TRBV20-1 and TRBJ1-1; maybe TRBD1 (6 bases). Between the trimmed V and J ends, which lost 3 bases and 3 bases, there was a span of 14 bases. The CDR3 runs to 14 residues. Germline assignment: CDR1 DFQATT and CDR2 SNEGSKA (reference sequence). CDR3 in DNA: TGCAGTGCTAGTAGCCCTACAGGGTACACTGAAGCTTTCTTT. The encoded protein is CSASSPTGYTEAFF.